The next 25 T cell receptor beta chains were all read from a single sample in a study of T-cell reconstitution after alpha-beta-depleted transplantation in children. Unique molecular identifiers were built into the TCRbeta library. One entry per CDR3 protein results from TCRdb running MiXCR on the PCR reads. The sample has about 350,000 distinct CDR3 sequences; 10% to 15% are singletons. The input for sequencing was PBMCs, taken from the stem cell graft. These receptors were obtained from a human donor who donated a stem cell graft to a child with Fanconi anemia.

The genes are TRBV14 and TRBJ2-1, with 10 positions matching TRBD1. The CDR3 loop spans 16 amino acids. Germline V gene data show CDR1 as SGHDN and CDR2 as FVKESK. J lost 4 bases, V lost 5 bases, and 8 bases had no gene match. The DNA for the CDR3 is TGTGCCAGCAGCACCCCTCGACAGGGGGCTTACAATGAGCAGTTCTTC. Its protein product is CASSTPRQGAYNEQFF.

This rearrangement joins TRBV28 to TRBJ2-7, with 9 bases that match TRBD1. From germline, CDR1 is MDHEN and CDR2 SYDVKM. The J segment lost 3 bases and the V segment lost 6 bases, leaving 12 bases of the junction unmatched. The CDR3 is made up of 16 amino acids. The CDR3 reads CASRQKDRGRYYEQYF. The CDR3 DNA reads TGTGCCAGCAGACAAAAGGACAGGGGTAGGTACTACGAGCAGTACTTC.

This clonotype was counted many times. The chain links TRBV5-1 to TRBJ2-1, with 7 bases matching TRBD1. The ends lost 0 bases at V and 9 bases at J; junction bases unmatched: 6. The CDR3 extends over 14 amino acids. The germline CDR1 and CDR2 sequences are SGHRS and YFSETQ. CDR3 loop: CASSLAGGSSEQFF. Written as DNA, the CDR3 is TGCGCCAGCAGCTTGGCAGGGGGTTCGAGTGAGCAGTTCTTC.

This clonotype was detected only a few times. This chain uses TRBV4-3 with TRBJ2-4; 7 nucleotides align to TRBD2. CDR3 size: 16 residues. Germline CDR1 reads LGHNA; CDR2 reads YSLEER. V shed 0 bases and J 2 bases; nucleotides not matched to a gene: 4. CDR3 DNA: TGCGCCAGCAGCCAAGATCGCGGGGGTTCCAAAAACATTCAGTACTTC. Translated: CASSQDRGGSKNIQYF.

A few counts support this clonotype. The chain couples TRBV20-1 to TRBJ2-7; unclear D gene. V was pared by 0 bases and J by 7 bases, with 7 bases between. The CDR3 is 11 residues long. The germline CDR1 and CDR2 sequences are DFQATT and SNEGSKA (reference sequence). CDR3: CSARERREQYV. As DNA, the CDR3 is TGCAGTGCTAGAGAGAGGCGGGAGCAGTACGTC.

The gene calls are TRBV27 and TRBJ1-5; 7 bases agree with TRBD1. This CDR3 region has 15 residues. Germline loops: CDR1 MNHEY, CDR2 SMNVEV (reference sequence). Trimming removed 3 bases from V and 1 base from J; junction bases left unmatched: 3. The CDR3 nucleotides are TGTGCCAGCAGTTTCAGGGGGATCAGCAATCAGCCCCAGCATTTT. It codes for CASSFRGISNQPQHF.

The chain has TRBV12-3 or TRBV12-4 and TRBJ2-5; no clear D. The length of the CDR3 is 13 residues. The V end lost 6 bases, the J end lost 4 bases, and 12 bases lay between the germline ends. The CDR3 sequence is CASRADLLETQYF. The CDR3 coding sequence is TGTGCCAGCAGGGCCGACCTGTTAGAGACCCAGTACTTC.

The CDR3: CASLSGGFGGTQYF. The CDR3 region has the DNA TGCGCCAGCCTCAGCGGGGGGTTCGGCGGTACGCAGTATTTT. This chain links TRBV5-1 with TRBJ2-3; 9 positions match TRBD2. V lost 7 bases and J lost 8; bases outside the gene matches: 11. CDR3 length: 14 amino acids. Germline V gene data show CDR1 as SGHRS and CDR2 as YFSETQ. Complete variable domain (other parts from reference TRBV5-1 and TRBJ2-3): KAGVTQTPRYLIKTRGQQVTLSCSPISGHRSVSWYQQTPGQGLQFLFEYFSETQRNKGNFPGRFSGRQFSNSRSEMNVSTLELGDSALYLCASLSGGFGGTQYFGPGTRLTVL.

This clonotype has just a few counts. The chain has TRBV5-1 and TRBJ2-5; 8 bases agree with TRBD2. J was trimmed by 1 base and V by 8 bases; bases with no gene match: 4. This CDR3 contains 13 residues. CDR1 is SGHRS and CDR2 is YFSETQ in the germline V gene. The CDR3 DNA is TGCGCCAGTCGGGGGGGCCCCCAAGAGACCCAGTACTTC. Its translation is CASRGGPQETQYF.

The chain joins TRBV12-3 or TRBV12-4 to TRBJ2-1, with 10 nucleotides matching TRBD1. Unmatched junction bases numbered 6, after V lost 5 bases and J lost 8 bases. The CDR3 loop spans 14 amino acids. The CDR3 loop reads CASSDQGQGYEQFF. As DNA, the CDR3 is TGTGCCAGCAGTGACCAGGGACAGGGGTATGAGCAGTTCTTC.

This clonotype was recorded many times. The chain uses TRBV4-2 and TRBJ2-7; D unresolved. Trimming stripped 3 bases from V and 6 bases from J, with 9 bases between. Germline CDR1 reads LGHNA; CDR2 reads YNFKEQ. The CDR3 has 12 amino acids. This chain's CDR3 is CASSHIGSEQYF. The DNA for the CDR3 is TGTGCCAGCAGCCACATTGGAAGCGAGCAGTACTTC.

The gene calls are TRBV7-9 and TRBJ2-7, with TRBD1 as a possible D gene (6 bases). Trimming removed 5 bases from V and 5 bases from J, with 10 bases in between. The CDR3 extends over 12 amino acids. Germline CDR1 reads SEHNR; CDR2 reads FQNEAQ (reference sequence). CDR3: CASSPRGHEQYF. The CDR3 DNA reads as TGTGCCAGCAGCCCCAGGGGACACGAGCAGTACTTC. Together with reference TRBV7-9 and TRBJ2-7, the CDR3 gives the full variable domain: DTGVSQNPRHKITKRGQNVTFRCDPISEHNRLYWYRQTLGQGPEFLTYFQNEAQLEKSRLLSDRFSAERPKGSFSTLEIQRTEQGDSAMYLCASSPRGHEQYFGPGTRLTVT.

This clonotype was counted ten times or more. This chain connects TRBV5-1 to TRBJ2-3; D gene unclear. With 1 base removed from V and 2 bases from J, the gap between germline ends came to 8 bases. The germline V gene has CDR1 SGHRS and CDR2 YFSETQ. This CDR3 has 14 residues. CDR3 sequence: CASSLMGFTDTQYF. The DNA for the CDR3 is TGCGCCAGCAGCTTGATGGGGTTCACAGATACGCAGTATTTT.

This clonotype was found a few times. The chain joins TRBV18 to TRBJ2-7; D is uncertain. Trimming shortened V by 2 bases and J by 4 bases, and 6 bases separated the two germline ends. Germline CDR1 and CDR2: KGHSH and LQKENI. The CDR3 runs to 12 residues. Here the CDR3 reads CASSPNSYEQYV. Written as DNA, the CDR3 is TGTGCCAGCTCACCAAACTCGTACGAGCAGTACGTC.

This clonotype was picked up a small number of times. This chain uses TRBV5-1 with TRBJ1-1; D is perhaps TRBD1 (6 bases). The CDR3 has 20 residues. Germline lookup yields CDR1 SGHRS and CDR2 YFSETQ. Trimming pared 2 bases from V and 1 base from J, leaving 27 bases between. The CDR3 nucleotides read TGCGCCAGCAGCTTCCCGTTTAACGCGGGGGCGATATCAGAGAACACTGAAGCTTTCTTT. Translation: CASSFPFNAGAISENTEAFF.

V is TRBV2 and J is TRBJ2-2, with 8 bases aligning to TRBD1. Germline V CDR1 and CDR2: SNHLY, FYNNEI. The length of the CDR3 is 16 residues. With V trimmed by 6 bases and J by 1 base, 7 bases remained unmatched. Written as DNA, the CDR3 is TGTGCCAGCAGCCAAGACAGGGGAGGGAACACCGGGGAGCTGTTTTTT. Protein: CASSQDRGGNTGELFF.

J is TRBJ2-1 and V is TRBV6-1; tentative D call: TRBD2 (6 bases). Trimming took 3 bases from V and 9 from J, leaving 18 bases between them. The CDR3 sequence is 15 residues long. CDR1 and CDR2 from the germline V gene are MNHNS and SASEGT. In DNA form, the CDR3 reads TGTGCCAGCAGTGATTGGGAGCGGGCCAGACGTGAGCAGTTCTTC. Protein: CASSDWERARREQFF.

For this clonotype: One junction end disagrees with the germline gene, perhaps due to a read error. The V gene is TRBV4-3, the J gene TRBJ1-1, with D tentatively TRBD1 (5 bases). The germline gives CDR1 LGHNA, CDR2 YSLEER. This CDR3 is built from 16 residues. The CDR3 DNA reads TGCGTCAGCAGCCAAGCAGTGGCGGGGCTACACACTGAAGCTTTCTTT. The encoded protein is CVSSQAVAGLHTEAFF.

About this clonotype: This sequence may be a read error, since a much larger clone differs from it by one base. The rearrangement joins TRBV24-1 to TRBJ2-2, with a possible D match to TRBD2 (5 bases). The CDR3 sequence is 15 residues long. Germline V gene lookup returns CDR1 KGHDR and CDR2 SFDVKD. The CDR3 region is CATSDLRVNTGELSF. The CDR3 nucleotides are TGTGCCACCAGTGACCTGAGGGTTAACACCGGGGAGCTGTCTTTT.

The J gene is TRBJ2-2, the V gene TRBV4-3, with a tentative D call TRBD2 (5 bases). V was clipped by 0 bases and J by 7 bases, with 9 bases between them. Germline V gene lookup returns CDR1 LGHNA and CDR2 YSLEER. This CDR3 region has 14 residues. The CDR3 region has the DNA TGCGCCAGCAGCCAAGATTCTCGGGGCGGGGAGCTGTTTTTT. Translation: CASSQDSRGGELFF.

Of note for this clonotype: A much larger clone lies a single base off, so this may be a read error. CDR3 sequence reads: CSCQDRGMETQYF. The DNA of the CDR3 is TGCAGCTGTCAGGACAGGGGTATGGAGACCCAGTACTTC. The genes are TRBV29-1 and TRBJ2-5; TRBD1 aligns across 9 bases. Germline loops: CDR1 SQVTM, CDR2 ANQGSEA. CDR3 length equals 13 residues. V trimming: 8 bases; J trimming: 5 bases; junction bases outside the gene matches: 9.

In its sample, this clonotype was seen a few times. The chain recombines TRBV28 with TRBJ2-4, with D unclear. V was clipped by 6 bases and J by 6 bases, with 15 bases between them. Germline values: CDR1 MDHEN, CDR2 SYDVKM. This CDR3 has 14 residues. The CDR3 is CASRPAGLGNIQYF. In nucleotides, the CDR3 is TGTGCCAGCAGACCGGCCGGGTTGGGAAACATTCAGTACTTC.

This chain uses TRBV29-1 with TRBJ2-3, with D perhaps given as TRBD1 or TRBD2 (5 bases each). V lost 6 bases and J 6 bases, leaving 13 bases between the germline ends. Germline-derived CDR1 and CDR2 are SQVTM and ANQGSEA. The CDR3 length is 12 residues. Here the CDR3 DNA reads TGCAGCGTGCAGGGTTCGGGGGATACGCAGTATTTT. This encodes CSVQGSGDTQYF.

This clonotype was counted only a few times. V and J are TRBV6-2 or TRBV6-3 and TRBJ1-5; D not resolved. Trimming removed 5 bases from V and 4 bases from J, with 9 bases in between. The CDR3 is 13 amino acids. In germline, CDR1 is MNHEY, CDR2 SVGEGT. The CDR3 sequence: CASSRTGNQPQHF. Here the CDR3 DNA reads TGTGCCAGCAGTCGGACGGGGAATCAGCCCCAGCATTTT.

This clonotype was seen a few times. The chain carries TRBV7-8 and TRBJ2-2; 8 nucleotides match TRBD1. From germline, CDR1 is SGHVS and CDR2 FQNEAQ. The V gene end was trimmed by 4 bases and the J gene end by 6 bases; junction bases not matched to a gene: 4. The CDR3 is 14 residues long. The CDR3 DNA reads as TGTGCCAGCAGCTACGGACAGGGCTCCGGGGAGCTGTTTTTT. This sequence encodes CASSYGQGSGELFF.